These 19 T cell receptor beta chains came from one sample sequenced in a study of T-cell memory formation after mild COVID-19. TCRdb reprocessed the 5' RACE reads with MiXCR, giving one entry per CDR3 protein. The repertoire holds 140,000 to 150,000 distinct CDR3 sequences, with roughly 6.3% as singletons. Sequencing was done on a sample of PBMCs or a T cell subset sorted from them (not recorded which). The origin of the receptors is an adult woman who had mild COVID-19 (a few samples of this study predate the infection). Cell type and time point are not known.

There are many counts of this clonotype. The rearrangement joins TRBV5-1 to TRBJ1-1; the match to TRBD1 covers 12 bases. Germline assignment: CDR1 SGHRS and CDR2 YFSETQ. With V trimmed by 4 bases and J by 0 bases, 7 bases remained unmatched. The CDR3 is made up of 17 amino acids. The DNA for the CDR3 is TGCGCCAGCAGCGATCGGGACAGGGGGCCTATGAACACTGAAGCTTTCTTT. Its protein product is CASSDRDRGPMNTEAFF.

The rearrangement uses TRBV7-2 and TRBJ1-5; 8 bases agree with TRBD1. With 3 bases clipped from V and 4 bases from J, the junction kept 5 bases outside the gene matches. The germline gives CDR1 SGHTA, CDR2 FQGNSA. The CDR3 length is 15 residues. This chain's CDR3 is CASSFMGQDNQPQHF. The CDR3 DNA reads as TGTGCCAGCAGCTTCATGGGACAGGATAATCAGCCCCAGCATTTT.

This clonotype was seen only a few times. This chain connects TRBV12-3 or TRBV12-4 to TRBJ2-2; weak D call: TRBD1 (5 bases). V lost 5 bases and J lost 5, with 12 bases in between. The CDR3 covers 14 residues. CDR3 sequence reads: CASSEQGRTGELFF. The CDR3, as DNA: TGTGCCAGCAGTGAGCAGGGAAGAACCGGGGAGCTGTTTTTT.

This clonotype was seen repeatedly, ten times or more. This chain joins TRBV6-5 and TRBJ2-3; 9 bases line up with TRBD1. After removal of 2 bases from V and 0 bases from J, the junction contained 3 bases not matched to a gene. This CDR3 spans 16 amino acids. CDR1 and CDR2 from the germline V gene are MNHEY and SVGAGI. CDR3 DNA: TGTGCCAGCAGTTACGGACAGGGGTTAAGCACAGATACGCAGTATTTT. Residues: CASSYGQGLSTDTQYF.

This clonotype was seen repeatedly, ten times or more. The CDR3 coding sequence is TGTGCCAGCAGCGCAGTGGGACAGGGCGGGGCAGATACGCAGTATTTT. Protein sequence: CASSAVGQGGADTQYF. V usage is TRBV7-6 and J usage is TRBJ2-3; 9 nucleotides align to TRBD1. The ends lost 5 bases at V and 4 bases at J; junction bases unmatched: 10. Looked up from germline, CDR1 is SGHVS and CDR2 is FNYEAQ. The CDR3 contains 16 residues.

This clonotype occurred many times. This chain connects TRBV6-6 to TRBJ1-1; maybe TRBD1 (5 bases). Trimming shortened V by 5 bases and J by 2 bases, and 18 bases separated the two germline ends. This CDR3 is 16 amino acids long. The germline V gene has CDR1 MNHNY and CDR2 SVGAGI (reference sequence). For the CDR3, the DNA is TGTGCCAGCAGTACGGGATCAGGGTCAGCCAACACTGAAGCTTTCTTT. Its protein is CASSTGSGSANTEAFF.

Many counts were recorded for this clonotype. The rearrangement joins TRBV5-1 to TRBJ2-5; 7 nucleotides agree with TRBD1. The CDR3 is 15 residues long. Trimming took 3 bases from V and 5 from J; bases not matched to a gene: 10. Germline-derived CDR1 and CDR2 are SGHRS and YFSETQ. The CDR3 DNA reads TGCGCCAGCAGCTCCCAGGGGACAGAGTGGGAGACCCAGTACTTC. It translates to CASSSQGTEWETQYF.

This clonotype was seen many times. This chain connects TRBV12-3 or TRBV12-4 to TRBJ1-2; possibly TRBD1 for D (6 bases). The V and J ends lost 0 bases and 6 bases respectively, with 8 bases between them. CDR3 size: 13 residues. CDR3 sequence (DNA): TGTGCCAGCAGTTTAGCCAGGGGTGATGGCTACACCTTC. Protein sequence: CASSLARGDGYTF.

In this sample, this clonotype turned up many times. CDR3 sequence (DNA): TGTGCCAGCGGGATAGCGGGAGGAGGGTCCTACAATGAGCAGTTCTTC. Translated: CASGIAGGGSYNEQFF. The chain employs TRBV5-5 and TRBJ2-1, with 10 positions matching TRBD2. Trimming removed 7 bases from V and 1 base from J; junction bases left unmatched: 8. The CDR3 covers 16 residues. Germline CDR1 reads SGHKS; CDR2 reads YYEKEE (reference sequence).

The CDR3 sequence: CASSPLPGSDQPQHF. The CDR3 nucleotides read TGTGCCAGCTCACCGCTTCCGGGGTCCGATCAGCCCCAGCATTTT. The rearrangement links TRBV18 to TRBJ1-5; D gene unclear. Germline V lookup: CDR1 KGHSH, CDR2 LQKENI. The germline V and J ends were trimmed by 3 bases and 5 bases, with 14 bases remaining between them. This CDR3 is 15 amino acids long.

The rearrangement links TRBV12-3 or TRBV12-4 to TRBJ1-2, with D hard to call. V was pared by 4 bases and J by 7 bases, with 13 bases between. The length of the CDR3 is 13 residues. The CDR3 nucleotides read TGTGCCAGCAGTTCAGGACTTAAGGGTGGCTACACCTTC. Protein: CASSSGLKGGYTF.

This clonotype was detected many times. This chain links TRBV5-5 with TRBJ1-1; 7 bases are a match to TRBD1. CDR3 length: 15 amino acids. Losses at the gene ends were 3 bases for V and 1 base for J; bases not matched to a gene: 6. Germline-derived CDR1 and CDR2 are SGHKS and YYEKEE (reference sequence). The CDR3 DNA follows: TGTGCCAGCAGCTGGGGGGACAGATGGAACACTGAAGCTTTCTTT. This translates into CASSWGDRWNTEAFF.

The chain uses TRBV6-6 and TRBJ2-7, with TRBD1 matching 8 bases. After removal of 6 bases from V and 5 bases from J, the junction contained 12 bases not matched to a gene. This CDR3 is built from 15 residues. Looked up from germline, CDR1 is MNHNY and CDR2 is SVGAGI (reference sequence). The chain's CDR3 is CASSLGQGGVHEQYF. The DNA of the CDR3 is TGTGCCAGCAGCCTAGGACAGGGTGGTGTCCACGAGCAGTACTTC.

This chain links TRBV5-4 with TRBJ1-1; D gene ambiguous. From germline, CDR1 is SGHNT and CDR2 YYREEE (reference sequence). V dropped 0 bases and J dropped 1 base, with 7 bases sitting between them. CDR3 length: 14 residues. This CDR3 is CASSLDIGNTEAFF. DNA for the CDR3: TGTGCCAGCAGCTTGGATATAGGGAACACTGAAGCTTTCTTT.

In DNA form, the CDR3 reads TGCGCCAGCAGCCTAGGACTCTCGGCGGACTACGAGCAGTACTTC. This codes for CASSLGLSADYEQYF. The V call is TRBV5-1, the J call TRBJ2-7, with D possibly being TRBD2 (5 bases). The CDR3 length is 15 residues. Germline V CDR1 and CDR2: SGHRS, YFSETQ. V was clipped by 4 bases and J by 3 bases, with 17 bases between them.

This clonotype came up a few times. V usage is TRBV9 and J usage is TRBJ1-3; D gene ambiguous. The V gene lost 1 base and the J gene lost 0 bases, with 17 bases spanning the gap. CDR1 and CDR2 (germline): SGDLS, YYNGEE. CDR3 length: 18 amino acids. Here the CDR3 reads CASSVSPIGMSSGNTIYF. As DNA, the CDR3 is TGTGCCAGCAGCGTAAGTCCCATTGGGATGAGCTCTGGAAACACCATATATTTT.

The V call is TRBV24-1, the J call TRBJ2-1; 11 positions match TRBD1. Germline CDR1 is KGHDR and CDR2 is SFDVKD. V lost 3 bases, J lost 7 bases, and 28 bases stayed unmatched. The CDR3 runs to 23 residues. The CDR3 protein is CATSDTKGGLRDRGLQLRNEQFF. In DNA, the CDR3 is TGTGCCACCAGTGATACAAAGGGAGGCCTCCGGGACAGGGGGTTACAGTTACGGAATGAGCAGTTCTTC.

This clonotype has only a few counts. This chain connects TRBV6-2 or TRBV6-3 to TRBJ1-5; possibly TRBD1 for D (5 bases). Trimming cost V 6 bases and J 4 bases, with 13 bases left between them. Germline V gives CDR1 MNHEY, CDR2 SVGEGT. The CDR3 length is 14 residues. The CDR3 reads CASRTDSRNQPQHF. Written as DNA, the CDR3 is TGTGCCAGCAGGACCGACAGCAGAAATCAGCCCCAGCATTTT.

The CDR3: CASSRDGDRFYEQYF. The CDR3, as DNA: TGTGCCAGCAGTCGGGACGGCGATAGGTTCTACGAGCAGTACTTC. The rearrangement uses TRBV7-9 and TRBJ2-7; D is tentatively TRBD1 or TRBD2 (5 bases each). V lost 6 bases to trimming and J lost 3 bases, with 18 bases between them. The germline CDR1 and CDR2 sequences are SEHNR and FQNEAQ (reference sequence). The length of the CDR3 is 15 residues.